Following are 22 T cell receptor beta chains from one sample sequenced in a study of T cell changes during pregnancy in multiple sclerosis. Clones were read by immunoSEQ multiplex PCR, and TCRdb kept only the in-frame ones, dropping some. The sample lists tens of thousands of clones, 91% occurring once. The specimen comprised peripheral blood, sampled after pregnancy. The receptors originated from a female donor in good health, enrolled as a control in a pregnancy study.

J is TRBJ1-2 and V is TRBV28; 7 bases are a match to TRBD1. The J segment lost 5 bases and the V segment lost 7 bases, leaving 7 bases of the junction unmatched. CDR3 size: 13 residues. Germline assignment: CDR1 MDHEN and CDR2 SYDVKM. In nucleotides, the CDR3 is TGTGCCAGCACCCTAGGACAGGATTATGGCTACACCTTC. This translates into CASTLGQDYGYTF.

The chain links TRBV28 to TRBJ2-7, with 7 bases identical to TRBD1. Trimming removed 3 bases from V and 3 bases from J; junction bases left unmatched: 2. Looked up from germline, CDR1 is MDHEN and CDR2 is SYDVKM. CDR3 length: 13 residues. The CDR3 loop is CASSLRGLYEQYF. CDR3 DNA: TGTGCCAGCAGTTTGAGGGGGCTCTACGAGCAGTACTTC.

This sequence joins TRBV15 and TRBJ1-3; 9 nucleotides line up with TRBD1. The junction had 9 bases not matched to a gene; V was cut back by 5 bases and J by 4 bases. The germline CDR1 and CDR2 sequences are LNHNV and YYDKDF (reference sequence). The CDR3 consists of 16 residues. DNA for the CDR3: TGTGCCACCAGCGACCGGGACAGGGTTGGCGGAAACACCATATATTTT. This encodes CATSDRDRVGGNTIYF.

V gene TRBV29-1 combines with J gene TRBJ1-5, with 7 bases lining up with TRBD1. V was clipped by 5 bases and J by 1 base; unmatched bases: 2. The germline gives CDR1 SQVTM, CDR2 ANQGSEA. The CDR3 consists of 13 residues. CDR3 sequence reads: CSVQQGSNQPQHF. DNA of the CDR3: TGCAGCGTTCAACAGGGGAGCAATCAGCCCCAGCATTTT.

This sequence joins TRBV6-1 and TRBJ1-3, with D unclear. Trimming removed 3 bases from V and 0 bases from J, with 9 bases in between. The CDR3 length is 15 residues. Germline CDR1 and CDR2: MNHNS and SASEGT. In nucleotides, the CDR3 is TGTGCCAGCAGTGACCCTCCTAGCTCTGGAAACACCATATATTTT. It yields the protein CASSDPPSSGNTIYF.

V usage is TRBV10-3 and J usage is TRBJ1-2; 8 positions match TRBD1. Germline CDR1 is ENHRY and CDR2 is SYGVKD. The CDR3 covers 13 residues. V lost 6 bases to trimming and J lost 6 bases; unmatched junction nucleotides: 6. The DNA for the CDR3 is TGTGCCATCAGGACAGGGGTTTTTGATGGCTACACCTTC. This gives the protein CAIRTGVFDGYTF.

This chain uses TRBV5-4 with TRBJ1-4, with 7 bases fitting TRBD1. Germline V CDR1 and CDR2: SGHNT, YYREEE (reference sequence). V lost 4 bases and J lost 0; bases outside the gene matches: 0. The CDR3 totals 14 residues. CDR3 protein: CASSQGATNEKLFF. In DNA, the CDR3 is TGTGCCAGCAGCCAGGGGGCAACTAATGAAAAACTGTTTTTT.

This chain uses TRBV5-4 with TRBJ2-3, with D uncertain. V shed 2 bases and J shed 5 bases, with 3 bases lying between them. The CDR3 has 11 amino acids. CDR1 and CDR2 from the germline V gene are SGHNT and YYREEE (reference sequence). Here the CDR3 DNA reads TGTGCCAGCAGCTTCGGAGATACGCAGTATTTT. It is translated as CASSFGDTQYF. Full variable domain (missing parts from reference TRBV5-4 and TRBJ2-3): ETGVTQSPTHLIKTRGQQVTLRCSSQSGHNTVSWYQQALGQGPQFIFQYYREEENGRGNFPPRFSGLQFPNYSSELNVNALELDDSALYLCASSFGDTQYFGPGTRLTVL.

This sequence joins TRBV6-1 and TRBJ1-2; 7 positions agree with TRBD1. Per germline, CDR1 MNHNS and CDR2 SASEGT. This CDR3 has 13 amino acids. J was trimmed by 7 bases and V by 2 bases; bases with no gene match: 4. Written as DNA, the CDR3 is TGTGCCAGCAGTGAAAGGGACAGCCTTGGCTACACCTTC. As protein: CASSERDSLGYTF.

The V and J genes are TRBV5-1 and TRBJ1-2; the D gene is possibly TRBD1 (5 bases). The CDR3 length is 14 residues. V was cut by 7 bases and J by 0 bases, with 13 bases left in between. The germline gives CDR1 SGHRS, CDR2 YFSETQ. The CDR3 sequence is CASGQGATNYGYTF. DNA for the CDR3: TGCGCCAGCGGACAAGGTGCCACTAACTATGGCTACACCTTC.

The chain is built from TRBV9 and TRBJ2-7; the match to TRBD1 covers 9 bases. The length of the CDR3 is 16 residues. V gave up 3 bases and J gave up 5 bases; unmatched junction bases: 12. CDR1 and CDR2 (germline): SGDLS, YYNGEE. CDR3 sequence reads: CASSGVDRGWLNEQYF. As DNA, the CDR3 is TGTGCCAGCAGCGGGGTGGACAGGGGATGGTTGAACGAGCAGTACTTC.

The rearrangement links TRBV6-4 to TRBJ1-1, with TRBD1 as a possible D gene (5 bases). CDR3 length equals 14 residues. The germline V gene encodes CDR1 MRHNA and CDR2 SNTAGT. Trimming stripped 3 bases from V and 1 base from J, with 9 bases between. The chain's CDR3 is CASSETTENTEAFF. The CDR3 nucleotides read TGTGCCAGCAGTGAGACGACAGAGAACACTGAAGCTTTCTTT.

This chain joins TRBV28 and TRBJ1-5, with D perhaps TRBD1 (5 bases). The CDR3 runs 16 residues. V was clipped by 6 bases and J by 3 bases, with 18 bases between them. The germline CDR1 and CDR2 sequences are MDHEN and SYDVKM. CDR3 sequence (DNA): TGTGCCAGCAGCATGGGGTTGTTAGGGGACAATCAGCCCCAGCATTTT. Amino acid sequence: CASSMGLLGDNQPQHF.

This chain joins TRBV19 and TRBJ2-3; D is undetermined. Trimming left V 6 bases short and J 2 bases short, with 6 bases between. This CDR3 region has 12 residues. Germline values: CDR1 LNHDA, CDR2 SQIVND (reference sequence). The CDR3 DNA reads TGTGCCAGTAGCAGGCCCACAGATACGCAGTATTTT. Protein product: CASSRPTDTQYF.

The rearrangement uses TRBV4-3 and TRBJ1-3, with 9 bases aligning to TRBD1. V dropped 1 base and J dropped 4; count of bases not matched to a gene: 14. Looked up from germline, CDR1 is LGHNA and CDR2 is YSLEER. This CDR3 contains 19 residues. Written as DNA, the CDR3 is TGCGCCAGCAGCCAAGTAATACAGGGGGCGTATACAGGAGGAAACACCATATATTTT. The encoded protein is CASSQVIQGAYTGGNTIYF.

The V call is TRBV6-1, the J call TRBJ2-7, with 7 nucleotides matching TRBD1. The CDR3 is made up of 14 amino acids. Looked up from germline, CDR1 is MNHNS and CDR2 is SASEGT. Trimming cost V 7 bases and J 2 bases; bases outside gene matches: 8. The CDR3 DNA is TGTGCCAGCACCCGAACCGGGACAGCCTACGAGCAGTACTTC. Amino acids: CASTRTGTAYEQYF.

This clone has a single count. The chain recombines TRBV5-1 with TRBJ2-6; 12 nucleotides align to TRBD1. The CDR3 sequence is 19 residues long. Trimming at V came to 4 bases and at J to 2 bases, leaving 10 bases not matched to a gene. Germline V gives CDR1 SGHRS, CDR2 YFSETQ. For the CDR3, the DNA is TGCGCCAGCAGCCCAAGGATCGGGACAGGGGGCGCTGGGGCCAACGTCCTGACTTTC. Protein: CASSPRIGTGGAGANVLTF.

The chain couples TRBV28 to TRBJ2-5; TRBD2 matches 8 bases. Germline CDR1 and CDR2: MDHEN and SYDVKM. The CDR3 has 14 amino acids. Trimming cost V 9 bases and J 5 bases; bases outside gene matches: 11. DNA for the CDR3: TGTGCCAGTCAAGTGGGACTAGTAACCGAGACCCAGTACTTC. Translation: CASQVGLVTETQYF.

This clone was detected a few times. The chain employs TRBV23-1 and TRBJ2-7; possibly TRBD2 for D (6 bases). TRBV23-1 is designated an ORF whose function remains uncertain. The CDR3 runs to 14 residues. V lost 4 bases to trimming and J lost 0 bases, with 10 bases between them. The DNA for the CDR3 is TGCGCCAGCAGTCCCGGGCGGGACTCCTACGAGCAGTACTTC. It specifies CASSPGRDSYEQYF.

The rearrangement links TRBV4-3 to TRBJ2-1; 8 nucleotides align to TRBD2. From germline, CDR1 is LGHNA and CDR2 YSLEER. V was pared by 0 bases and J by 4 bases, with 2 bases of the junction left unmatched. This CDR3 has 15 amino acids. For the CDR3, the DNA is TGCGCCAGCAGCCAAGATGGGACTAGGTACAATGAGCAGTTCTTC. The encoded protein is CASSQDGTRYNEQFF.

This CDR3 is CASSLASSYNEQFF. DNA of the CDR3: TGTGCCAGCAGCTTAGCTAGCTCCTACAATGAGCAGTTCTTC. The V gene is TRBV7-9, the J gene TRBJ2-1, with D unresolved. With 0 bases removed from V and 0 bases from J, the gap between germline ends came to 3 bases. There are 14 residues in the CDR3. Germline V gives CDR1 SEHNR, CDR2 FQNEAQ (reference sequence).

The chain carries TRBV27 and TRBJ2-3; D is perhaps TRBD1 (5 bases). The germline V and J ends were trimmed by 5 bases and 2 bases, with 14 bases remaining between them. The CDR3 contains 15 residues. Per germline, CDR1 MNHEY and CDR2 SMNVEV (reference sequence). CDR3 residues: CASSPRLTVTDTQYF. Here the CDR3 DNA reads TGTGCCAGCAGTCCACGCCTGACAGTCACAGATACGCAGTATTTT.